The rows below give T cell receptor beta chains drawn from one sample of a study of T cell responses to AZD1222 COVID-19 vaccine. TCRdb's copy holds only in-frame clones and misses some; the assay was immunoSEQ multiplex PCR. In the table there are over 100,000 clones, around 90% of which are singletons. The sample was peripheral blood, taken 28 days after the second AZD1222 dose. Receptors originate from an adult who received the AZD1222 COVID-19 vaccine. The CDR3 runs from the conserved cysteine through the conserved F or W. Fields, in order: clone size, V gene, D gene, J gene, CDR3 DNA, CDR3 protein. The D gene is left open where the match is weak. Only part of the rows carry a size: once, few, many, or a class if the clone is expanded.

>many|TRBV2|TRBD1|TRBJ1-1
TGTGCCAGCAGGACCCAACAGGGGGGGAACACTGAAGCTTTCTTT
CASRTQQGGNTEAFF
>NA|TRBV28|TRBD2|TRBJ2-3
TGTGCCAGCAGTTTAACCCAAGCGGGAGGTGAGAGCACAGATACGCAGTATTTT
CASSLTQAGGESTDTQYF
>NA|TRBV9|NA|TRBJ2-3
TGTGCCAGCAGTGGGGCCGCCCAGGCGGCAGATACGCAGTATTTT
CASSGAAQAADTQYF
>NA|TRBV2|TRBD2|TRBJ2-1
TGTGCCAGCAGTCAGGGAGGGCCTGGGGAGCAGTTCTTC
CASSQGGPGEQFF
>NA|TRBV28|NA|TRBJ1-5
TGTGCCAGCAGTTTCCCGACGGGTTATCAGCCCCAGCATTTT
CASSFPTGYQPQHF
>NA|TRBV18|TRBD2|TRBJ2-3
TGTGCCAGCTCACCATCCAGCGGGAGGGAAAATACGCAGTATTTT
CASSPSSGRENTQYF
>NA|TRBV24-1|NA|TRBJ2-5
TGTGCCACCAGTGTGGACAGCCGGATGGGGTCCCAGTACTTC
CATSVDSRMGSQYF
>NA|TRBV6-5|TRBD1|TRBJ2-7
TGTGCCAGCAGCCCCTCCGGGACAGGGGACTACGAGCAGTACTTC
CASSPSGTGDYEQYF
>NA|TRBV19|TRBD1|TRBJ2-3
TGTGCCAGTAGTATAGGGACAGGGGGCTTTTTCACACGAGATACGCAGTATTTT
CASSIGTGGFFTRDTQYF
>NA|TRBV6-5|NA|TRBJ1-2
TGTGCCAGCACCTCGGTGGGGGGAGGCTACACCTTC
CASTSVGGGYTF
>NA|TRBV5-5|NA|TRBJ2-7
TGTGCCAGCAACCCCTCCCTGGTCTCCTACGAGCAGTACTTC
CASNPSLVSYEQYF
>NA|TRBV14|NA|TRBJ2-1
TGTGCCAGCAGCCAAGGTTTCCTAGACATCCGCAATGAGCAGTTCTTC
CASSQGFLDIRNEQFF
>NA|TRBV11-2|TRBD1|TRBJ1-1
TGTGCCAGCAGCTCAACCCTGGGACAGCGGGATTGGACTGAAGCTTTCTTT
CASSSTLGQRDWTEAFF
>NA|TRBV28|TRBD2|TRBJ2-1
TGTGCCAGCAGTGAGCGGGAGATCGCCTACAATGAGCAGTTCTTC
CASSEREIAYNEQFF
>NA|TRBV5-1|TRBD1|TRBJ1-2
TGCGCCAGCAGCCAAACAGGGGCAATTAACTATGGCTACACCTTC
CASSQTGAINYGYTF
>few|TRBV18|NA|TRBJ1-1
TGTGCCAGCTCACAGGACGAAGCTTTCTTT
CASSQDEAFF
>once|TRBV6-6|NA|TRBJ1-2
TGTGCCAGCAGTTACGGGGCTTACTATGGCTACACCTTC
CASSYGAYYGYTF
>NA|TRBV5-1|TRBD2|TRBJ2-5
TGCGCCAGCAGCTTACCCAAGGTAGCGGGAGGAGGAGAGACCCAGTACTTC
CASSLPKVAGGGETQYF
>once|TRBV11-2|NA|TRBJ1-3
TGTGCCAGCAGACGTCCAGGTGGAAACACCATATATTTT
CASRRPGGNTIYF
>NA|TRBV13|TRBD1|TRBJ2-7
TGTGCCAGCAGCCCCCGCGCAGGGGGCTGGTACGAGCAGTACTTC
CASSPRAGGWYEQYF
>NA|TRBV9|NA|TRBJ2-1
TGTGCCAGCAGCGTAGGAGGGGGGTCATACAATGAGCAGTTCTTC
CASSVGGGSYNEQFF
>NA|TRBV3-1/TRBV3-2|NA|TRBJ1-2
TGTGCCAGCAGCCAGCCCGGACGGAACATTCATGGCTACACCTTC
CASSQPGRNIHGYTF